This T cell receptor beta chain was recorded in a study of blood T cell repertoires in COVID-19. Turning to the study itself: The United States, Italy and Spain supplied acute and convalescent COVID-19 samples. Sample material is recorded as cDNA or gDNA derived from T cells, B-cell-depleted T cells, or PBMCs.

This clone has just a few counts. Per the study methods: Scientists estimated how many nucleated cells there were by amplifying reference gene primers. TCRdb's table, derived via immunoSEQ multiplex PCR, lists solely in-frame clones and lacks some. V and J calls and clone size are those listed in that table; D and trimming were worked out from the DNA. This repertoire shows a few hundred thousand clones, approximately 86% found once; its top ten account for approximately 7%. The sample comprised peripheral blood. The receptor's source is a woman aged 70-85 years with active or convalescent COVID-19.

This CDR3 reads CASRWERGNQPQHF. In nucleotides, the CDR3 is TGTGCCAGTAGATGGGAGCGGGGCAATCAGCCCCAGCATTTT. The chain combines TRBV19 with TRBJ1-5; D is undetermined. This CDR3 comprises 14 residues. V gave up 6 bases and J gave up 2 bases, with 11 bases separating them. Germline CDR1 reads LNHDA; CDR2 reads SQIVND (reference sequence).